This T cell receptor (beta chain) derives from a study of read filtering for tumor transcriptome and immune sequencing. Study context: Roughly 8 patients were R-ISS I, 16 were R-ISS II, roughly 7 were R-ISS III. DNase treatment preceded whole-transcriptome library preparation.

This CDR3 region has 11 residues. Germline V CDR1 and CDR2: GTSNPN, SVGIG (reference sequence). Turning to this clonotype: The antigen is not known. A much larger clone differs from this one at a single base, so this may be a read error.

The study's findings and limits: This fraction held mixed bone marrow immune cells after CD138-negative sorting.

Molecular barcoded adaptors covering alpha/delta and beta/gamma chains were used on 400 to 450 ng RNA. In TCRdb, the reads were re-called with MiXCR into one record per CDR3 protein. The sample gives around 58,000 distinct CDR3 sequences, approximately 15% of which show up once; about 42% is in the top ten. The receptor was derived from a donor aged 40 or older with multiple myeloma. V usage is TRBV30 and J usage is TRBJ2-1, with 9 positions matching TRBD1. Sequences were obtained from a population of CD138-negative cells sorted from bone marrow. This CDR3 reads CDWSAGQGEFF. The CDR3 DNA reads as TGTGACTGGAGTGCGGGACAGGGAGAATTCTTC.